Given below is one TCR beta chain in context. Its matching antigen is unknown. The ends lost 7 bases at V and 2 bases at J; junction bases unmatched: 4. This CDR3 has 13 amino acids. CDR1 and CDR2 from the germline V gene are SNHLY and FYNNEI. The data belong to a study of CD4+ T cells in melanoma. Profiled with immunoSEQ multiplex PCR; TCRdb holds only in-frame clones, not every one. The table shows 110,000 to 150,000 clones, with over 90% occurring only once. Study-level results: In melanoma, neoantigen-specific CD4+ T cells reportedly differed in differentiation state. CD8+ T cell, macrophage and B cell function reportedly correlated with neoantigen-specific CD4+ T cells.

The receptor's source is a human donor with melanoma. V and J are TRBV2 and TRBJ2-5, with 7 bases identical to TRBD1. Written as DNA, the CDR3 is TGTGCCAGCAACGAACAGGGGCAAGAGACCCAGTACTTC. This translates into CASNEQGQETQYF.